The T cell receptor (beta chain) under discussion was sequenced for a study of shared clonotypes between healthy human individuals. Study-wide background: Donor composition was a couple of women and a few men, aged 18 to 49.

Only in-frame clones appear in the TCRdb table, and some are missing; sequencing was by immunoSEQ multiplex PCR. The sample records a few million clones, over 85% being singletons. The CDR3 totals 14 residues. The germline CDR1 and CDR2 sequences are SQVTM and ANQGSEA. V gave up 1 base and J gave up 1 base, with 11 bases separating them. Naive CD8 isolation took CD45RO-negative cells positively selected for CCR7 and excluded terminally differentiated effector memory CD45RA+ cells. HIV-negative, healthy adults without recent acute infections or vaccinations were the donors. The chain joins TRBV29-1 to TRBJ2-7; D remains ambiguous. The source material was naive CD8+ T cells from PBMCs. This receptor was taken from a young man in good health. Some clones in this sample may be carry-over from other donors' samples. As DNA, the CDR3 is TGCAGCGTTGAAGGTGAGGCAGCGTCCTACGAGCAGTACTTC. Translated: CSVEGEAASYEQYF.